This TCR beta chain was captured in a study of vaccination effects on CD4 cells after COVID-19. This clone was counted once. Its antigen remains unidentified. Antigen-specific CD4+ T cells expanded by the ViraFEST assay with viral peptide pools were then sequenced. Culturing for around eleven days preceded CD4+ T cell isolation. Absence of prior SARS-CoV-2 infection characterized the vaccine recipients, who showed negative nucleocapsid antibodies. IL-2 medium took the place of half the medium on both days 3 and 7. Findings and caveats of the study: Healthy vaccinees' vaccine-induced clones included only 1 of 255 cross-reacting with common cold coronaviruses.

Clones were sequenced by immunoSEQ multiplex PCR, and TCRdb holds only the in-frame ones, with some missing. The sample shows 60,000 to 70,000 clones, about four fifths of them seen only once. This TCR came from a human donor who received a COVID-19 vaccine. The source was CD4+ T cells from PBMCs cultured with HCoV-229E spike peptides, collected before COVID-19 vaccination.

CDR3 DNA: TGTGCCAGCAGATTACTAGCGGGAAAATACAATGAGCAGTTCTTC. Protein: CASRLLAGKYNEQFF. The chain couples TRBV11-2 to TRBJ2-1, with 10 positions matching TRBD2. This CDR3 comprises 15 residues. The V segment lost 6 bases and the J segment 4 bases; nucleotides outside the gene matches: 6. From germline, CDR1 is SGHAT and CDR2 FQNNGV.